The T cell receptor (beta chain) under discussion was sequenced for a study of patients and donors after allogeneic stem cell transplantation. TCRdb analysed the RT-PCR reads with MiXCR anew, one entry per CDR3 protein. The sample carries roughly 2,000 distinct CDR3 sequences, 13% to 15% recorded once. V lost 3 bases, J lost 2 bases, and 6 bases lay in between. The CDR3 has 13 residues. Germline V gene data show CDR1 as MNHEY and CDR2 as SMNVEV (reference sequence). The sample holds a few counts of this clonotype. The sequence was collected from a human donor who was either an allogeneic HSCT recipient or a stem cell or donor lymphocyte infusion donor (not recorded which). It is not recorded whose cells these are; they may come from a transplant donor. The specimen was blood, either unsorted or a sorted T cell fraction (not recorded which). The chain has TRBV27 and TRBJ2-3, with unresolved D. The CDR3 region has the DNA TGTGCCAGCAGTTTTCAGGTCACAGATACGCAGTATTTT. This translates into CASSFQVTDTQYF.